The table lists the clone carrying this T cell receptor beta chain with a few counts. Its matching antigen is unknown. The T cells that were sequenced for TCR beta were CD8+ and CD4+ cells from blood. Negative isolation was used for CD8+ and CD4+ T cells, and FACS enrichment was applied to TEMRA cells. This entry comes from a study of CD8 T cells in Susac syndrome. A quantity of about 0.45 to 1 ug RNA underwent reverse transcription using random hexamers. Across 54 Vbeta and 13 Jbeta, immunoSEQ multiplex PCR amplified TCR beta CDR3. TCRdb recomputed calls from the immunoSEQ multiplex PCR reads with MiXCR, one row per CDR3 protein. The sample gives more than 95,000 distinct CDR3 sequences, 85% to 95% of which show up once; 0.093% is in the top ten. The study's findings and limits: The study's TCR sequencing and HLA analysis drew on a certain number of individuals. That number was acknowledged as relatively small.

The material sequenced was CD4+ T cells from PBMCs. This receptor was taken from a human donor with multiple sclerosis.

CDR3 sequence: CASSLGGITGQYF. DNA of the CDR3: TGTGCCAGCAGTTTAGGGGGGATTACGGGGCAGTACTTC. The chain recombines TRBV27 with TRBJ2-7; a possible D gene is TRBD2 (6 bases). V lost 2 bases to trimming and J lost 9 bases, with 14 bases between them. This CDR3 spans 13 amino acids. Germline lookup yields CDR1 MNHEY and CDR2 SMNVEV (reference sequence).